Below are 14 T cell receptor beta chains sequenced from a single sample in a study of EBV T-cell therapy then PD-1 blockade in nasopharyngeal carcinoma. Documented treatment: AdE1-LMPpoly-expanded autologous EBV-specific T-cell therapy followed by anti-PD-1 nivolumab. Generated by immunoSEQ multiplex PCR, the TCRdb table keeps only in-frame clones and is missing some. The table has about 17,000 clones, approximately 80% seen once; the top ten hold approximately 28%. These receptors' targets are unknown. The sample consisted of CD8+ T cells from blood, taken at day 0 from a patient whose treatment included autologous EBV-specific T cells and nivolumab. The receptors originated from a man aged 35 to 55 with nasopharyngeal carcinoma.

V is TRBV6-2 or TRBV6-3 and J is TRBJ1-2, with D possibly matching TRBD1 (5 bases). This CDR3 contains 12 residues. V shed 6 bases and J shed 8 bases, with 13 bases lying between them. Germline CDR1 is MNHEY and CDR2 is SVGEGT. The CDR3 here is CASSHDSLGYTF. The CDR3 DNA sequence: TGTGCCAGCAGCCACGACAGTTTGGGCTACACCTTC.

The CDR3 region has the DNA TGCGCCAGCAGCCAAGGAGGGTACACCACGAACACTGAAGCTTTCTTT. Encoded protein: CASSQGGYTTNTEAFF. The chain links TRBV4-1 to TRBJ1-1; the D is unclear. Germline V gene sequence: CDR1 MGHRA, CDR2 YSYEKL. Trimming took 1 base from V and 1 from J, leaving 13 bases between them. The CDR3 is 16 residues long.

V is TRBV3-1 (or the pseudogene TRBV3-2) and J is TRBJ2-1; D may be TRBD2 (6 bases). Trimming pared 0 bases from V and 6 bases from J, leaving 15 bases between. CDR3 length: 16 amino acids. Germline lookup yields CDR1 LGHDT and CDR2 YNNKEL (reference sequence). The CDR3 spells CASSQEAGPVGNEQFF. DNA for the CDR3: TGTGCCAGCAGCCAAGAAGCGGGCCCGGTGGGCAATGAGCAGTTCTTC.

The genes are TRBV9 and TRBJ2-3; possible D gene TRBD1, 9 bases. V was shortened by 0 bases and J by 3 bases, with 20 bases between the two germline ends. The CDR3 loop spans 18 amino acids. From germline, CDR1 is SGDLS and CDR2 YYNGEE. Written as DNA, the CDR3 is TGTGCCAGCAGCGTAGGACGGGGGGGGACAGGGCGTACAGATACGCAGTATTTT. Translated: CASSVGRGGTGRTDTQYF. The complete variable domain, with remaining parts taken from reference TRBV9 and TRBJ2-3, reads DSGVTQTPKHLITATGQRVTLRCSPRSGDLSVYWYQQSLDQGLQFLIQYYNGEERAKGNILERFSAQQFPDLHSELNLSSLELGDSALYFCASSVGRGGTGRTDTQYFGPGTRLTVL.

The chain employs TRBV10-3 and TRBJ2-7; TRBD1 matches 10 bases. The germline V gene has CDR1 ENHRY and CDR2 SYGVKD. This CDR3 has 16 residues. Trimming removed 4 bases from V and 3 bases from J; junction bases left unmatched: 9. In DNA form, the CDR3 reads TGTGCCATCAGTGGGGGGACAGGGGACATCATCTACGAGCAGTACTTC. The encoded protein is CAISGGTGDIIYEQYF.

The chain is built from TRBV7-6 and TRBJ2-5; D perhaps matches TRBD2 (6 bases). This CDR3 comprises 15 residues. The germline V and J ends were trimmed by 3 bases and 9 bases, with 20 bases remaining between them. Germline V gives CDR1 SGHVS, CDR2 FNYEAQ. The DNA of the CDR3 is TGTGCCAGCAGCTTGGGGGGAAAGGAGGTGGGAGCCCAGTACTTC. It encodes CASSLGGKEVGAQYF.

CDR3 sequence: CASSDSEGTQYF. The CDR3 DNA is TGTGCCAGCAGCGACAGCGAGGGGACGCAGTATTTT. The V gene is TRBV5-4, the J gene TRBJ2-3; either TRBD1 or TRBD2 may supply D (5 bases each). CDR3 length equals 12 residues. V lost 4 bases and J lost 9, with 12 bases in between. Looked up from germline, CDR1 is SGHNT and CDR2 is YYREEE (reference sequence).

This clone was seen a single time. This chain links TRBV19 with TRBJ1-4; D gene uncertain. Per the germline V gene, CDR1 is LNHDA and CDR2 is SQIVND (reference sequence). The ends were cut back, 4 bases at V and 8 bases at J, with 8 bases in the middle. The CDR3 loop spans 12 amino acids. The CDR3 nucleotides are TGTGCCAGTAGTAACCTACAAGAAAAACTGTTTTTT. Translating it yields CASSNLQEKLFF.

The chain couples TRBV9 to TRBJ1-1; perhaps TRBD1 as D (5 bases). Trimming took 0 bases from V and 1 from J, leaving 10 bases between them. The length of the CDR3 is 15 residues. Germline CDR1 and CDR2: SGDLS and YYNGEE. In DNA form, the CDR3 reads TGTGCCAGCAGCGTAGATATGGGGGGGAACACTGAAGCTTTCTTT. Its translation is CASSVDMGGNTEAFF.

Remarks on this clone: The same CDR3 is also encoded by other DNA sequences in this sample. This sequence joins TRBV2 and TRBJ1-1, with no clear D. The CDR3 extends over 10 amino acids. V dropped 4 bases and J dropped 7 bases, with 4 bases sitting between them. Germline-derived CDR1 and CDR2 are SNHLY and FYNNEI. The CDR3 DNA follows: TGTGCCAGCAGTGTTGGTGAAGCTTTCTTT. Protein sequence: CASSVGEAFF. Complete variable domain (other parts from reference TRBV2 and TRBJ1-1): EPEVTQTPSHQVTQMGQEVILRCVPISNHLYFYWYRQILGQKVEFLVSFYNNEISEKSEIFDDQFSVERPDGSNFTLKIRSTKLEDSAMYFCASSVGEAFFGQGTRLTVV.

The genes are TRBV2 and TRBJ2-3; 11 bases are a match to TRBD2. The CDR3 totals 16 residues. Germline CDR1 reads SNHLY; CDR2 reads FYNNEI. Germline trimming cut 7 bases from V and 5 bases from J; bases unmatched to any gene: 11. CDR3 in amino acids: CASMGLAGGPGDTQYF. CDR3 sequence (DNA): TGTGCCAGCATGGGGTTAGCGGGGGGGCCCGGAGATACGCAGTATTTT.

V is TRBV27 and J is TRBJ2-5; D is perhaps TRBD2 (6 bases). The CDR3 extends over 16 amino acids. Germline assignment: CDR1 MNHEY and CDR2 SMNVEV (reference sequence). Trimming pared 2 bases from V and 3 bases from J, leaving 16 bases between. The CDR3 protein is CASSLGARLGKETQYF. CDR3 bases: TGTGCCAGCAGTTTAGGCGCCCGACTAGGCAAAGAGACCCAGTACTTC.

The gene calls are TRBV9 and TRBJ2-1; possible D gene TRBD1, 5 bases. The V gene lost 0 bases and the J gene lost 8 bases, with 15 bases spanning the gap. The CDR3 is made up of 15 amino acids. CDR1 is SGDLS and CDR2 is YYNGEE in the germline V gene. The CDR3 DNA follows: TGTGCCAGCAGCGTAGCTAGGGCAGGGTTAGATGAGCAGTTCTTC. Encoded protein: CASSVARAGLDEQFF.

The chain joins TRBV4-1 to TRBJ2-2; no clear D gene. The CDR3 totals 15 residues. Trimming left V 8 bases short and J 1 base short, with 14 bases between. Germline CDR1 reads MGHRA; CDR2 reads YSYEKL. CDR3 sequence: CASAITRMNTGELFF. DNA of the CDR3: TGCGCCAGCGCCATAACCAGGATGAACACCGGGGAGCTGTTTTTT.